The TCR beta chain described here comes from a study of CD8 T cells in ankylosing spondylitis. Whole-study results and caveats: Seemingly distinctive of ankylosing spondylitis blood was a TCR beta motif formed by eight highly homologous variants. CD8+ cells made up the disease-linked clones, which were relatively rare in peripheral blood. Clones linked to disease were reported to show significant enrichment in matched ankylosing spondylitis synovial fluid.

CDR3 size: 14 residues. Germline CDR1 is SGHTA and CDR2 is FQGNSA. The V end was cut by 4 bases, the J end by 0 bases, with 9 bases between. About this clonotype itself: Antigen: not known.

TCRdb recomputed calls from the 5' RACE reads with MiXCR, one row per CDR3 protein. The table records roughly 180,000 distinct CDR3 sequences, around a tenth of them present only once. The sequencing sample was made of blood, either unsorted or a sorted T cell fraction (not recorded which). The receptor was derived from a female donor with ankylosing spondylitis or in good health (not recorded which). V is TRBV7-2 and J is TRBJ1-2; D is possibly TRBD1 (5 bases). CDR3 in DNA: TGTGCCAGCAGCTCCCGACAGACTAACTATGGCTACACCTTC. As protein: CASSSRQTNYGYTF.